The clone carrying this T cell receptor (beta chain) was detected many times. Its antigen is not known. Multiplex PCR, run in two rounds, amplified TCR beta CDR3 from genomic DNA. Primers were specific to each TRBV and TRBJ gene in first-round PCR. Universal primers were what the second PCR round used. One entry per CDR3 protein, called by TCRdb with MiXCR from the multiplex PCR reads. The repertoire holds some 35,000 distinct CDR3 sequences, with approximately 29% as singletons. This record comes from a study of prognosis after radiotherapy for stage I lung cancer. Turning to the study itself: There were 15 or so patients with newly diagnosed primary stage I lung tumors and a handful of patients with oligometastatic NSCLC after surgical resection of the primary tumor. The study enrolled around 13 men and 5 or 6 women as patients, aged roughly 53 to 84 with a median of around 74 years. General study findings and limits: TRBV and TRBJ gene usage reportedly differed between patients with and without metastases.

Germline loops: CDR1 LNHDA, CDR2 SQIVND (reference sequence). V trimming: 5 bases; J trimming: 4 bases; junction bases outside the gene matches: 7. This CDR3 is built from 15 residues. This TCR derives from a donor at least 50 years old with non-small cell lung cancer. The specimen was PBMCs, collected before or after stereotactic body radiation therapy (not recorded which). The chain is built from TRBV19 and TRBJ1-4; 7 bases are a match to TRBD1. CDR3 in DNA: TGTGCCAGTAGTGAAGGGGACAGACTTAATGAAAAACTGTTTTTT. Its translation is CASSEGDRLNEKLFF.